The clone carrying this TCR beta chain has ten or more counts. Its antigen is unidentified. One entry per CDR3 protein results from TCRdb running MiXCR on the 5' RACE reads. In the table there are more than 200,000 distinct CDR3 sequences, about 3.7% of which are singletons. This sample was taken from a study of T cells after yellow fever vaccination. Study conclusions and caveats: Abundant bulk-derived clonotypes could contaminate FACS-sorted repertoires.

The clonotype was recovered from a man aged 18 to 29 who received the YFV17D yellow fever vaccine. This specimen consisted of PBMCs, obtained 15 days after the yellow fever booster vaccination.

The CDR3 reads CASSYGRGPNTGELFF. CDR3 nucleotides: TGTGCCAGCAGTTACGGGAGGGGGCCGAACACCGGGGAGCTGTTTTTT. This chain links TRBV6-2 or TRBV6-3 with TRBJ2-2; the D gene could be TRBD1 or TRBD2 (7 bases each). There are 16 residues in the CDR3. Germline assignment: CDR1 MNHEY and CDR2 SVGEGT. Trimming removed 2 bases from V and 0 bases from J, with 10 bases in between.